This T cell receptor beta chain was identified in a study of graft-versus-host responses after intestinal transplantation. The CDR3 is 13 residues long. From germline, CDR1 is MNHEY and CDR2 SMNVEV (reference sequence). Trimming removed 4 bases from V and 4 bases from J, with 5 bases in between. In regard to this clone: Antigen specificity is unknown.

Only in-frame clones appear in the TCRdb table, and some are missing; sequencing was by immunoSEQ multiplex PCR. The data contain under 95,000 clones, approximately 88% of them seen just once; the ten biggest clones take up roughly 2.6%. The rearrangement links TRBV27 to TRBJ2-6; unclear D gene. This receptor was identified in a human donor who received an intestinal transplant. The sequenced sample was unstimulated CD8+ T cells sorted from spleen or lymph node cells, obtained before intestinal transplant. DNA of the CDR3: TGTGCCAGCAGTTCCCCGGGGGCCAACGTCCTGACTTTC. Protein product: CASSSPGANVLTF.